Listed below are T cell receptor beta chains from one sample, sequenced in a study of blood T cells in healthy people across ages. TCRdb re-derived calls from the 5' RACE reads in MiXCR, one entry per CDR3 protein. The sample contains 750,000 to 850,000 distinct CDR3 sequences, roughly 25% of which appear only once. These sequences were also reported in another study, on T cells of mothers and their children.

The sequenced sample consisted of blood. These receptors originate from a boy between 5 and 17 years old in good health. Each CDR3 is given with its conserved first and last residue. D genes are given only for firm matches. Clone size, where shown, is once, few, many, or a class for clones that have expanded.

TRBJ2-7	-	many	TRBV27	CASSLRGGYEQYF
TRBJ1-1	-	few	TRBV29-1	CSVSRTEAFF
TRBJ2-7	-	-	TRBV12-3/TRBV12-4	CASSFPGHVYEQYF
TRBJ2-7	TRBD1	-	TRBV5-6	CASSPRGQGYYEQYF
TRBJ1-4	-	few	TRBV20-1	CSATIRQDGEKLFF
TRBJ1-2	-	once	TRBV12-3/TRBV12-4	CASSSTTGDGGYTF
TRBJ2-7	TRBD2	few	TRBV12-3/TRBV12-4	CASRVAGGFHEQYF
TRBJ1-2	-	few	TRBV12-3/TRBV12-4	CASSSPGRGYGYTF
TRBJ2-1	-	few	TRBV20-1	CSAHPRGEGHNEQFF
-	-	few	TRBV29-1	CSVEEGAANEQFF
-	-	few	TRBV7-9	CASSLGGGHPYEQFF
TRBJ2-2	-	-	TRBV25-1	CASSEYGTENTGELFF
TRBJ1-4	-	-	TRBV4-3	CASSQETTNEKLCF
-	-	few	TRBV9	CASSFSGSKNNEQFF
TRBJ2-1	TRBD1	few	TRBV5-1	CASSSNTGTGLNEQFF
TRBJ2-1	-	-	TRBV2	CASSEAAGRNEQFF
TRBJ2-3	TRBD2	once	TRBV29-1	CSVARTSGGYLTSTDTQYF
TRBJ2-5	TRBD2	few	TRBV12-3/TRBV12-4	CASSGGRVVETQYF
TRBJ2-5	-	-	TRBV24-1	CATSTTQGRIETQYF
TRBJ2-3	TRBD2	-	TRBV7-2	CASSFWTSGTDTQYF
-	TRBD2	few	TRBV6-2/TRBV6-3	CASSREGHIQETQYF